Each of the 13 T cell receptor beta chains below was sequenced from the same sample in a study of preoperative IRX-2 immunotherapy in early breast cancer. Produced via immunoSEQ multiplex PCR; TCRdb's table is partial and in-frame only. This sample has fewer than 30,000 clones, with around 90% found just once. Treatment specified: preoperative locoregional IRX-2 cytokine immunotherapy. The sample was taken from a patient treated with IRX-2 immunotherapy. These receptors all stem from a human donor with breast cancer.

The chain links TRBV9 to TRBJ2-3; no clear D. The CDR3 extends over 16 amino acids. Trimming cost V 0 bases and J 3 bases, with 14 bases left between them. Germline lookup yields CDR1 SGDLS and CDR2 YYNGEE. CDR3 nucleotides: TGTGCCAGCAGCGTAGGCGGAGCCCCCTCAACAGATACGCAGTATTTT. As protein: CASSVGGAPSTDTQYF.

The rearrangement links TRBV19 to TRBJ1-1; D uncertain. Trimming left V 3 bases short and J 0 bases short, with 8 bases between. The germline V gene encodes CDR1 LNHDA and CDR2 SQIVND (reference sequence). The CDR3 is 14 residues long. CDR3 in amino acids: CASSIGSMNTEAFF. The CDR3 coding sequence is TGTGCCAGTAGTATTGGGTCCATGAACACTGAAGCTTTCTTT.

J is TRBJ2-7 and V is TRBV5-4; D not resolved. The germline gives CDR1 SGHNT, CDR2 YYREEE (reference sequence). The length of the CDR3 is 12 residues. V shed 4 bases and J shed 3 bases, with 8 bases lying between them. The DNA of the CDR3 is TGTGCCAGCAGCCTATACAACTACGAGCAGTACTTC. Protein: CASSLYNYEQYF. The variable domain in full, completed from reference TRBV5-4 and TRBJ2-7, reads ETGVTQSPTHLIKTRGQQVTLRCSSQSGHNTVSWYQQALGQGPQFIFQYYREEENGRGNFPPRFSGLQFPNYSSELNVNALELDDSALYLCASSLYNYEQYFGPGTRLTVT.

This rearrangement joins TRBV2 to TRBJ2-2; D call uncertain. V lost 6 bases to trimming and J lost 4 bases, with 6 bases between them. Germline V lookup: CDR1 SNHLY, CDR2 FYNNEI. The CDR3 runs 12 residues. The CDR3: CASRGITGELFF. The CDR3 DNA reads as TGTGCCAGCAGAGGGATCACCGGGGAGCTGTTTTTT.

DNA of the CDR3: TGCGCCAGCAGCTTGAAGGCCGCAGATACGCAGTATTTT. Residues: CASSLKAADTQYF. This rearrangement joins TRBV5-1 to TRBJ2-3, with D uncertain. CDR1 is SGHRS, CDR2 YFSETQ, per germline. V gave up 1 base and J gave up 4 bases, with 7 bases separating them. CDR3 length: 13 amino acids.

CDR3 region: CASKVLTDTQYF. The CDR3 region has the DNA TGTGCCAGCAAGGTGCTCACAGATACGCAGTATTTT. The chain links TRBV2 to TRBJ2-3, with D unresolved. CDR1 and CDR2 from the germline V gene are SNHLY and FYNNEI. V was trimmed by 7 bases and J by 2 bases, leaving 7 bases between them. The CDR3 has 12 residues.

V gene TRBV7-9 combines with J gene TRBJ2-3, with D possibly being TRBD2 (5 bases). Looked up from germline, CDR1 is SEHNR and CDR2 is FQNEAQ (reference sequence). Trimming took 5 bases from V and 4 from J, leaving 16 bases between them. The length of the CDR3 is 15 residues. In nucleotides, the CDR3 is TGTGCCAGCAGCCCACTAGGGCCCCGAGCAGATACGCAGTATTTT. Protein: CASSPLGPRADTQYF.

Only a few counts were recorded for this clone. The chain has TRBV6-5 and TRBJ1-6, with D possibly being TRBD1 (6 bases). The CDR3 is 15 amino acids. CDR1 and CDR2 from the germline V gene are MNHEY and SVGAGI. Deletions cut 1 base from V and 8 bases from J, with 12 bases between. The DNA of the CDR3 is TGTGCCAGCAGTTACTTACAGGGTGGGGATTCACCCCTCCACTTT. Translation gives CASSYLQGGDSPLHF.

This chain connects TRBV7-8 to TRBJ2-7; 9 nucleotides agree with TRBD1. The CDR3 extends over 15 amino acids. V dropped 5 bases and J dropped 4; count of bases not matched to a gene: 9. Germline lookup yields CDR1 SGHVS and CDR2 FQNEAQ. The CDR3 reads CASSMGQGGLYEQYF. The CDR3, as DNA: TGTGCCAGCAGCATGGGACAGGGTGGTCTTTACGAGCAGTACTTC.

The chain links TRBV5-1 to TRBJ1-1; D gene ambiguous. The germline CDR1 and CDR2 sequences are SGHRS and YFSETQ. Deletions cut 0 bases from V and 9 bases from J, with 12 bases between. The CDR3 is 13 amino acids. For the CDR3, the DNA is TGCGCCAGCAGCTTGGAAGCAGGTCCAAAAGCTTTCTTT. This codes for CASSLEAGPKAFF. The full variable domain, completed using reference TRBV5-1 and TRBJ1-1, is KAGVTQTPRYLIKTRGQQVTLSCSPISGHRSVSWYQQTPGQGLQFLFEYFSETQRNKGNFPGRFSGRQFSNSRSEMNVSTLELGDSALYLCASSLEAGPKAFFGQGTRLTVV.

The chain carries TRBV11-2 and TRBJ1-1, with D hard to call. Germline V lookup: CDR1 SGHAT, CDR2 FQNNGV. Trimming took 3 bases from V and 4 from J, leaving 15 bases between them. This CDR3 comprises 15 residues. The CDR3 reads CASSFGETMSTEAFF. Here the CDR3 DNA reads TGTGCCAGCAGCTTTGGGGAAACGATGAGCACTGAAGCTTTCTTT.

This clone was counted a few times. The chain has TRBV9 and TRBJ1-1; D is perhaps TRBD1 (5 bases). The CDR3 loop spans 15 amino acids. Germline lookup yields CDR1 SGDLS and CDR2 YYNGEE. V lost 0 bases and J 8 bases, leaving 17 bases between the germline ends. In DNA form, the CDR3 reads TGTGCCAGCAGCGTAGGTAGGTCTGTGGGGGAAGAAGCTTTCTTT. Translated: CASSVGRSVGEEAFF.

The rearrangement links TRBV5-4 to TRBJ1-2; 12 nucleotides line up with TRBD1. This CDR3 contains 15 residues. V was clipped by 4 bases and J by 4 bases; unmatched bases: 5. The germline V gene encodes CDR1 SGHNT and CDR2 YYREEE (reference sequence). In DNA, the CDR3 is TGTGCCAGCAGCGGGGGGACAGGGGGCGGCTATGGCTACACCTTC. The encoded protein is CASSGGTGGGYGYTF. Full variable domain (outside the CDR3, taken from reference TRBV5-4 and TRBJ1-2): ETGVTQSPTHLIKTRGQQVTLRCSSQSGHNTVSWYQQALGQGPQFIFQYYREEENGRGNFPPRFSGLQFPNYSSELNVNALELDDSALYLCASSGGTGGGYGYTFGSGTRLTVV.